This T cell receptor (beta chain) came from a study of CD8 T cells in ankylosing spondylitis. The study's findings and limits: Within ankylosing spondylitis blood, a TCR beta motif made up of several highly homologous variants appeared to be characteristic. In ankylosing spondylitis patients, matched synovial fluid reportedly showed significant enrichment of disease-linked clones.

CDR1 LGHNA and CDR2 YNFKEQ come from the germline V gene. CDR3 length: 12 amino acids. With V trimmed by 6 bases and J by 7 bases, 5 bases remained unmatched. TCRdb independently ran MiXCR on the 5' RACE reads; one entry per CDR3 protein. Found here are about 800,000 distinct CDR3 sequences, roughly 12% of them singletons; the top ten hold less than 0.65%. This clonotype has ten or more counts. Its specificity is unknown. This receptor was identified in a male donor with ankylosing spondylitis. Material for sequencing was blood, either unsorted or a sorted T cell fraction (not recorded which). The chain carries TRBV4-2 and TRBJ2-7, with 8 bases aligning to TRBD1. The DNA of the CDR3 is TGTGCCAGCAGTCGAACAGGGGGGGAGCAGTACTTC. Translated: CASSRTGGEQYF.